This T cell receptor (beta chain) was found in a study of blood T cell repertoires in COVID-19. For the study at large: The origin of the acute and convalescent COVID-19 samples was the United States, Italy and Spain. PBMCs, B-cell-depleted T cells, or T cells were the source of the cDNA or gDNA that made up the material.

Per the authors' pipeline: Amplification from reference gene primers served as the basis for estimated nucleated cell counts. Clones were sequenced by immunoSEQ multiplex PCR, and TCRdb holds only the in-frame ones, with some missing. The V and J calls and the clone size are those of that table, but D and trimming were determined from the DNA. The repertoire holds 110,000 or so clones, 77% seen once, with 6.5% to 9.5% in the top ten. The table lists this clone with a count of one. The CDR3 totals 13 residues. Trimming pared 0 bases from V and 3 bases from J, leaving 6 bases between. The sequenced sample consisted of peripheral blood. The V and J genes are TRBV12-3 or TRBV12-4 and TRBJ2-7, with D unclear. This sequence originates from a human donor in a cohort sampled during active COVID-19. DNA for the CDR3: TGTGCCAGCAGTTTAGCGCTACTCTACGAGCAGTACTTC. Translation gives CASSLALLYEQYF.